The present TCR beta chain was sequenced within a study of identical twins. In TCRdb, the 5' RACE reads were re-called with MiXCR into one record per CDR3 protein. The table records a few hundred thousand distinct CDR3 sequences, 6.5% to 9.5% of them present only once. General study findings and limits: Invariant MAIT and iNKT cells may have partly biased zero-insertion analyses. Beta out-of-frame sequences showed weaker excess sharing between twins. With abundant cord blood beta clonotypes, insertions were fewer; memory repertoires showed no such pattern.

This clonotype was counted a few times. Its specificity is not known. Trimming cost V 3 bases and J 1 base, with 9 bases left between them. This CDR3 spans 13 amino acids. The germline CDR1 and CDR2 sequences are SQVTM and ANQGSEA. A further study also used this sample, focusing on yellow fever vaccine responses in identical twins.

Sequencing was performed on memory (CD45RO+) T cells sorted from blood. The clonotype was recovered from a woman aged 18-35 years in good health. This chain connects TRBV29-1 to TRBJ1-1; D might be TRBD1 (5 bases). CDR3 sequence: CSVDWGKNTEAFF. For the CDR3, the DNA is TGCAGCGTTGATTGGGGGAAGAACACTGAAGCTTTCTTT.